The source of this T cell receptor beta chain is a study of T-cell reconstitution after alpha-beta-depleted transplantation in children. Construction of the TCRbeta library involved unique molecular identifiers. TCRdb re-analysed the PCR reads in MiXCR, keeping a single row per CDR3 protein. The table lists fewer than 550,000 distinct CDR3 sequences, about a tenth of them singletons, with nearly 5.5% in the top ten. This clonotype has only a few counts. The origin of this receptor is a human donor who donated a stem cell graft to a child with acute myeloid leukemia. The sample consisted of PBMCs from the stem cell graft donor, taken from the stem cell graft.

The CDR3 DNA sequence: TGTGCCAGCAGTACAGGCCACTCTGGGGCCAACGTCCTGACTTTC. Its protein is CASSTGHSGANVLTF. The rearrangement links TRBV7-9 to TRBJ2-6, with D maybe TRBD1 (5 bases). Trimming pared 6 bases from V and 0 bases from J, leaving 9 bases between. This CDR3 region has 15 residues. The germline V gene has CDR1 SEHNR and CDR2 FQNEAQ (reference sequence).